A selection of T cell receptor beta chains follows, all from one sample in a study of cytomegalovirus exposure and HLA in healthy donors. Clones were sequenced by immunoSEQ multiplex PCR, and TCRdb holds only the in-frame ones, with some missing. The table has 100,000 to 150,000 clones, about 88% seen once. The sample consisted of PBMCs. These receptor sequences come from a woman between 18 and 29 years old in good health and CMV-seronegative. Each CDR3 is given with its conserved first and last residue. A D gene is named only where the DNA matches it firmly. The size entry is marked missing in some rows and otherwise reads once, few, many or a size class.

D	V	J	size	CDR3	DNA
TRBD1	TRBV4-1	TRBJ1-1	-	CASSQPDRGRRTEAFF	TGCGCCAGCAGCCAGCCCGACAGGGGGAGAAGGACTGAAGCTTTCTTT
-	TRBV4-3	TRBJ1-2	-	CASSQELGADYGYTF	TGCGCCAGCAGCCAAGAACTGGGGGCGGACTATGGCTACACCTTC
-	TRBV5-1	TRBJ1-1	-	CASSRTEAYEAFF	TGCGCCAGCAGCCGGACAGAAGCATATGAAGCTTTCTTT
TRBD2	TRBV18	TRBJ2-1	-	CASSHGEGEQFF	TGTGCCAGCTCACATGGGGAGGGAGAGCAGTTCTTC
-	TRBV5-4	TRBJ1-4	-	CASSLGGRAGEKLFF	TGTGCCAGCAGCTTGGGCGGGAGGGCAGGCGAAAAACTGTTTTTT
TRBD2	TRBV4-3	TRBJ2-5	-	CASSQDRRGLQETQYF	TGCGCCAGCAGCCAAGATCGGCGGGGACTACAAGAGACCCAGTACTTC
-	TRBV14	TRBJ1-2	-	CASSQDRLVRIYGYTF	TGTGCCAGCAGCCAAGATCGGTTGGTGCGGATCTATGGCTACACCTTC
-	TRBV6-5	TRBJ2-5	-	CASSYSTLEQETQYF	TGTGCCAGCAGTTACTCGACACTAGAGCAAGAGACCCAGTACTTC
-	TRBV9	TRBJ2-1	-	CASSGNRVPSSYNEQFF	TGTGCCAGCAGCGGCAACCGGGTCCCGAGCTCCTACAATGAGCAGTTCTTC
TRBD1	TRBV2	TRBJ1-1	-	CASRDRGMNTEAFF	TGTGCCAGCAGGGACAGGGGGATGAACACTGAAGCTTTCTTT
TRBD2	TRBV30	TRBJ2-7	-	CAWSAIAGGEQYF	TGTGCCTGGAGTGCCATAGCGGGAGGCGAGCAGTACTTC
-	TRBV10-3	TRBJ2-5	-	CAISESLGGQETQYF	TGTGCCATCAGTGAGTCTCTTGGAGGACAAGAGACCCAGTACTTC
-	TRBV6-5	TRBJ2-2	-	CASSYSTGPTGELFF	TGTGCCAGCAGTTACTCAACAGGGCCCACCGGGGAGCTGTTTTTT
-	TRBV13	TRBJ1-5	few	CASSLGRQPQHF	TGTGCCAGCAGCTTAGGGCGGCAGCCCCAGCATTTT
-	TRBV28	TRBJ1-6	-	CASVGDSPLHF	TGTGCCAGCGTCGGGGATTCACCCCTCCACTTT
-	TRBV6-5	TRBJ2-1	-	CASSYSTYNEQFF	TGTGCCAGCAGTTACTCCACCTACAATGAGCAGTTCTTC
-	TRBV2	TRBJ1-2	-	CASSGAASNYGYTF	TGTGCCAGCAGTGGGGCAGCTTCTAACTATGGCTACACCTTC
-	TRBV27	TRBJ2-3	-	CASSWRGGRTDTQYF	TGTGCCAGCAGCTGGCGGGGAGGCCGCACAGATACGCAGTATTTT
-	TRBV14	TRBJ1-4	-	CASSQVGGKLFF	TGTGCCAGCAGCCAAGTTGGCGGGAAACTGTTTTTT
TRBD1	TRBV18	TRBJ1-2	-	CASSPPVGGSYGYTF	TGTGCCAGCTCACCCCCTGTAGGGGGCAGCTATGGCTACACCTTC
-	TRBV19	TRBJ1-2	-	CASRRTGDNYGYTF	TGTGCCAGTAGAAGGACCGGGGATAACTATGGCTACACCTTC
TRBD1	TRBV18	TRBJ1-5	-	CASSSRGTGENQPQHF	TGTGCCAGCTCATCACGCGGGACAGGGGAAAATCAGCCCCAGCATTTT
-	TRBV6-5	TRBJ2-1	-	CASRYRRQTNEQFF	TGTGCCAGCAGGTACCGGAGGCAGACAAATGAGCAGTTCTTC
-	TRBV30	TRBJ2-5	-	CAWSSGAETQYF	TGTGCCTGGAGTTCAGGGGCAGAGACCCAGTACTTC
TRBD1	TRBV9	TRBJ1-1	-	CASSIMTGVNTEAFF	TGTGCCAGCAGCATAATGACAGGGGTGAACACTGAAGCTTTCTTT
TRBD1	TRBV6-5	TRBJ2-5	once	CASKTEDRGQETQYF	TGTGCCAGCAAAACAGAAGACAGGGGGCAGGAGACCCAGTACTTC
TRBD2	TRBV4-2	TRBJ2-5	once	CASSQADSGAGETQYF	TGTGCCAGCAGCCAAGCCGATAGCGGGGCCGGCGAGACCCAGTACTTC
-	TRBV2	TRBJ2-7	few	CASSGGLGYEQYF	TGTGCCAGCAGTGGGGGGCTCGGCTACGAGCAGTACTTC
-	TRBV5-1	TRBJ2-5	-	CASSLAGLLQETQYF	TGCGCCAGCAGCTTGGCCGGACTACTTCAAGAGACCCAGTACTTC
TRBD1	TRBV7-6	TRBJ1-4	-	CASSRGTGNEKLFF	TGTGCCAGCAGCAGAGGGACAGGGAATGAAAAACTGTTTTTT
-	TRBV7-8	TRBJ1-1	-	CASSLGRGRAFF	TGTGCCAGCAGCTTAGGGCGAGGGCGGGCTTTCTTT
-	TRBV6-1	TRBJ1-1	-	CATRQESLGNTEAFF	TGTGCCACCCGACAGGAGAGTCTGGGGAACACTGAAGCTTTCTTT
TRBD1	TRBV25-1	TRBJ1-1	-	CASSHRDRGRTEAFF	TGTGCCAGCAGTCACCGGGACAGGGGGAGAACTGAAGCTTTCTTT
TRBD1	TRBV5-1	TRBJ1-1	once	CASSGGPNTEAFF	TGCGCCAGCTCAGGGGGCCCTAACACTGAAGCTTTCTTT
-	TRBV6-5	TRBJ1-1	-	CASSATGFTEAFF	TGTGCCAGCAGTGCGACAGGTTTCACTGAAGCTTTCTTT
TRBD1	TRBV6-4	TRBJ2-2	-	CATGRTGSDGELFF	TGTGCCACCGGAAGGACAGGGTCGGACGGGGAGCTGTTTTTT
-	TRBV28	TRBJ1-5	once	CASSLPSSNQPQHF	TGTGCCAGCAGTTTACCCTCGAGCAATCAGCCCCAGCATTTT
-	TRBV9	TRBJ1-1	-	CASSVAGVSSTEAFF	TGTGCCAGCAGCGTAGCAGGGGTATCGAGCACTGAAGCTTTCTTT
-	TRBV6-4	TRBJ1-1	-	CASSDSPNGGSEAFF	TGTGCCAGCAGTGACTCACCCAACGGGGGATCTGAAGCTTTCTTT
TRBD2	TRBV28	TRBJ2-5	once	CASSNAQILADQETQYF	TGTGCCAGCTCGAACGCCCAAATACTAGCGGATCAAGAGACCCAGTACTTC
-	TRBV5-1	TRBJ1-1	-	CASSLTGNTEAFF	TGCGCCAGCAGCTTGACAGGGAACACTGAAGCTTTCTTT
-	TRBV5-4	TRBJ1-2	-	CASSLGAQGEGYTF	TGTGCCAGCAGCTTGGGGGCGCAGGGTGAGGGCTACACCTTC
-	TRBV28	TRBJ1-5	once	CASSASGNQPQHF	TGTGCCAGCAGTGCCTCGGGGAATCAGCCCCAGCATTTT
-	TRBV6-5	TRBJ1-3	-	CASSYEATVSGNTIYF	TGTGCCAGCAGTTACGAGGCGACAGTCTCTGGAAACACCATATATTTT
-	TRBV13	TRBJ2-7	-	CASSITGEQYF	TGTGCCAGCAGCATAACGGGTGAGCAGTACTTC
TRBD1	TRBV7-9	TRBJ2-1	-	CASKPFDRDNEQFF	TGTGCCAGCAAGCCGTTCGACAGGGACAATGAGCAGTTCTTC
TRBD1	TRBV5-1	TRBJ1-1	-	CASSRVGTAEAFF	TGCGCCAGCAGCCGAGTTGGGACAGCAGAAGCTTTCTTT
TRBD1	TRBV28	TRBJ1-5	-	CASSWDSRSSNQPQHF	TGTGCCAGCAGTTGGGACAGCCGGAGTAGCAATCAGCCCCAGCATTTT
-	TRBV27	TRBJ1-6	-	CASRLGGLDSPLHF	TGTGCCAGCAGATTGGGGGGGCTGGATTCACCCCTCCACTTT
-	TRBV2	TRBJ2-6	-	CATSTGTPSGANVLTF	TGTGCCACCTCTACAGGTACTCCCTCTGGGGCCAACGTCCTGACTTTC
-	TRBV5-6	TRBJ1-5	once	CASSARVPNQPQHF	TGTGCCAGCAGTGCTCGGGTGCCAAATCAGCCCCAGCATTTT